This entry is about one T cell receptor beta chain. Its cognate antigen is unknown. This specimen belongs to a study of PD-L1 blockade in urothelial cancer. Study in general: Male sex and bladder-origin urothelial cancer characterized about nine tenths of the roughly 29 patients. Per blood sample, T cells had a median of around 150,000. Study-level results: Larger 3-week expansion of tumor-associated blood clones was seen in durable-benefit patients.

The time point is: peripheral blood 6 weeks after treatment start. Patients in the study were battling locally advanced or metastatic urothelial carcinoma. Germline trimming cut 10 bases from V and 4 bases from J; bases unmatched to any gene: 12. Per the germline V gene, CDR1 is SNHLY and CDR2 is FYNNEI. The CDR3 loop spans 14 amino acids. Only in-frame clones appear in the TCRdb table, and some are missing; sequencing was by immunoSEQ multiplex PCR. The sample has around 50,000 clones; over 75% are singletons. This sequence was found in a man between 45 and 60 years old with urothelial cancer. The gene calls are TRBV2 and TRBJ1-1; 7 bases map to TRBD1. The input for sequencing was PBMCs, taken around atezolizumab (anti-PD-L1) treatment. The CDR3: CATPIRKGATEAFF. The CDR3 nucleotides read TGTGCCACCCCCATCCGAAAGGGGGCCACTGAAGCTTTCTTT.